These T cell receptor beta chains were read from a single sample in a study of T cells in Graves' hyperthyroidism and ophthalmopathy. One entry per CDR3 protein, called by TCRdb with MiXCR from the multiplex PCR reads. This table holds under 400,000 distinct CDR3 sequences, about 15% found once. The source material was blood. The receptor set was obtained from a woman aged 55-69 years with Graves' hyperthyroidism. CDR3s include the opening cysteine and the closing phenylalanine or tryptophan. D genes are given only for firm matches. The listing skips clone size in some rows; elsewhere it reads once, few, many or a size class.

cdr3_length | d_call | clone_size | j_call | v_call | cdr3_aa | cdr3_nt
15 | TRBD2 | many | TRBJ2-5 | TRBV12-3/TRBV12-4 | CASSRLGGGQETQYF | TGTGCCAGCAGTCGCCTCGGCGGGGGCCAAGAGACCCAGTACTTC
15 | TRBD2 | many | TRBJ2-1 | TRBV12-3/TRBV12-4 | CASSSLAGVRNEQFF | TGTGCCAGCAGCTCACTAGCGGGAGTCCGGAATGAGCAGTTCTTC
14 | NA | few | TRBJ2-7 | TRBV28 | CASSLPRDSYEQYF | TGTGCCAGCAGTTTACCCCGGGACTCCTACGAGCAGTACTTC
14 | TRBD2 | many | TRBJ2-2 | TRBV2 | CASSQREYPGELFF | TGTGCCAGCAGCCAGCGGGAGTACCCCGGGGAGCTGTTTTTT
15 | TRBD1 | few | TRBJ2-2 | TRBV5-4 | CASSSRDRVAGELFF | TGTGCCAGCAGCTCCCGGGACAGGGTAGCGGGGGAGCTGTTTTTT
15 | NA | many | TRBJ1-2 | TRBV12-3/TRBV12-4 | CASSGPTGTNYGYTF | TGTGCCAGCAGCGGACCAACAGGGACCAACTATGGCTACACCTTC
16 | NA | many | TRBJ2-6 | TRBV12-5 | CASGLVLAAGANVLTF | TGTGCTAGTGGTTTGGTACTAGCTGCCGGGGCCAACGTCCTGACTTTC
14 | TRBD1 | many | TRBJ1-5 | TRBV5-1 | CASSTGTGNQPQHF | TGCGCCAGCAGCACCGGGACAGGCAATCAGCCCCAGCATTTT
16 | TRBD1 | many | TRBJ1-5 | TRBV28 | CASRRQGAMGYQPQHF | TGTGCCAGCCGACGGCAGGGGGCCATGGGTTATCAGCCCCAGCATTTT
19 | TRBD2 | many | TRBJ2-7 | TRBV11-3 | CASSPPGGWGGDSSYEQYF | TGTGCCAGCAGCCCGCCGGGCGGGTGGGGGGGAGATTCCTCCTACGAGCAGTACTTC
12 | NA | few | TRBJ2-1 | TRBV2 | CASSEMYNEQFF | TGTGCCAGCAGTGAAATGTACAATGAGCAGTTCTTC
12 | NA | many | TRBJ1-6 | TRBV28 | CASSKQPSPLHF | TGTGCCAGCAGCAAACAGCCGTCACCCCTCCACTTT
15 | NA | many | TRBJ2-7 | TRBV6-2/TRBV6-3 | CASSRPGVGGYEQYF | TGTGCCAGCAGTCGCCCGGGGGTAGGGGGCTACGAGCAGTACTTC
15 | NA | many | TRBJ1-2 | TRBV4-1 | CASSQDPVTAFGYTF | TGCGCCAGCAGCCAAGATCCGGTCACCGCCTTTGGCTACACCTTC
14 | NA | NA | TRBJ1-4 | TRBV5-4 | CASSLGGEIGKLFF | TGTGCCAGCAGCCTCGGTGGGGAAATCGGAAAACTGTTTTTT
12 | NA | many | TRBJ2-7 | TRBV7-6 | CASSPTRDEQYF | TGTGCCAGCAGCCCGACACGGGACGAGCAGTACTTC
17 | TRBD2 | NA | TRBJ2-1 | TRBV9 | CASSAQGLASLYNEQFF | TGTGCCAGCAGCGCCCAGGGACTAGCTAGCCTCTACAATGAGCAGTTCTTC
15 | TRBD1 | NA | TRBJ1-2 | TRBV28 | CASSRPGQGGYGYTF | TGTGCCAGCAGTCGACCCGGACAGGGCGGCTATGGCTACACCTTC
13 | NA | many | TRBJ2-3 | TRBV29-1 | CSVEGGLTDTQYF | TGCAGCGTTGAAGGGGGGTTAACAGATACGCAGTATTTT
12 | NA | many | TRBJ2-1 | TRBV10-3 | CAISTGPLEQFF | TGTGCCATCAGCACGGGTCCCCTGGAGCAGTTCTTC
11 | NA | many | TRBJ2-1 | TRBV30 | CAWSGFNEQFF | TGTGCCTGGTCGGGTTTCAATGAGCAGTTCTTC
15 | NA | NA | TRBJ2-3 | TRBV7-2 | CASSLTRRITDTQYF | TGTGCCAGCAGCTTAACGAGACGGATCACAGATACGCAGTATTTT
13 | NA | NA | TRBJ1-4 | TRBV5-1 | CASSRADREKLFF | TGCGCCAGCAGCCGGGCCGACCGGGAAAAACTGTTTTTT
16 | NA | many | TRBJ2-2 | TRBV6-1 | CASSDGGRRNTGELFF | TGTGCCAGCAGCGACGGGGGCAGAAGAAACACCGGGGAGCTGTTTTTT
14 | NA | few | TRBJ1-2 | TRBV19 | CASSEGDALYGYTF | TGTGCCAGTAGTGAGGGAGATGCCCTCTATGGCTACACCTTC
11 | NA | many | TRBJ2-5 | TRBV12-3/TRBV12-4 | CASSFKETQYF | TGTGCCAGCAGTTTTAAAGAGACCCAGTACTTC
15 | NA | many | TRBJ2-2 | TRBV12-3/TRBV12-4 | CASSFGRDYTGELFF | TGTGCCAGCAGTTTTGGCAGGGATTACACCGGGGAGCTGTTTTTT
15 | NA | few | TRBJ1-3 | TRBV5-1 | CASSHARSSGNTIYF | TGCGCCAGCAGCCACGCACGGAGCTCTGGAAACACCATATATTTT
15 | NA | many | TRBJ2-3 | TRBV20-1 | CSARTQGRNTDTQYF | TGCAGTGCTAGAACCCAAGGAAGAAACACAGATACGCAGTATTTT
14 | NA | many | TRBJ2-1 | TRBV2 | CASSEVGRGTGGFF | NA
14 | NA | NA | TRBJ2-2 | TRBV19 | CASSWTVNTGELFF | TGTGCCAGTAGCTGGACAGTTAACACCGGGGAGCTGTTTTTT
12 | NA | NA | TRBJ2-3 | TRBV7-2 | CASSWPPDTQYF | TGTGCCAGCAGCTGGCCACCAGATACGCAGTATTTT